These 28 T cell receptor beta chains were sequenced from one sample in a study of cytomegalovirus exposure and HLA in healthy donors. Primers: 60 Vbeta forward and 13 Jbeta reverse. Only in-frame clones appear in the TCRdb table, and some are missing; sequencing was by immunoSEQ multiplex PCR. In the table there are around 94,000 clones, about three quarters of which are singletons. The sample consisted of PBMCs. The receptors derive from a male donor in good health and CMV-seropositive.

The rearrangement joins TRBV28 to TRBJ1-2, with TRBD1 matching 7 bases. The germline gives CDR1 MDHEN, CDR2 SYDVKM. The V and J ends lost 6 bases and 3 bases, in that order; junction bases with no gene match: 7. The length of the CDR3 is 14 residues. The CDR3 sequence: CASRFLQGYYGYTF. DNA of the CDR3: TGTGCCAGCAGGTTCTTACAGGGGTACTATGGCTACACCTTC.

A single count supports this clone. The rearrangement joins TRBV25-1 to TRBJ2-5; TRBD2 matches 7 bases. J gave up 9 bases and V 2 bases, and 15 bases lay outside the gene matches. Germline loops: CDR1 MGHDK, CDR2 SYGVNS. The CDR3 has 16 amino acids. The CDR3 loop reads CASSESLGTVAGAQYF. CDR3 in DNA: TGTGCCAGCAGTGAAAGCCTCGGGACCGTCGCGGGGGCCCAGTACTTC.

The chain combines TRBV11-2 with TRBJ2-7, with D possibly matching TRBD1 (6 bases). Germline assignment: CDR1 SGHAT and CDR2 FQNNGV. This CDR3 comprises 15 residues. Trimming left V 10 bases short and J 5 bases short, with 24 bases between. CDR3 bases: TGTGCCACCGGCTCGGACAGTGGGGCGACCCACGAGCAGTACTTC. This gives the protein CATGSDSGATHEQYF.

V gene TRBV7-2 combines with J gene TRBJ2-3; perhaps TRBD2 as D (7 bases). Germline assignment: CDR1 SGHTA and CDR2 FQGNSA. This CDR3 is built from 18 residues. Trimming shortened V by 5 bases and J by 0 bases, and 21 bases separated the two germline ends. CDR3 region: CASSQPLGGGRSTDTQYF. Here the CDR3 DNA reads TGTGCCAGCAGCCAACCCCTGGGGGGGGGCCGTAGCACAGATACGCAGTATTTT.

This chain links TRBV15 with TRBJ1-4; 8 bases line up with TRBD1. Germline V gives CDR1 LNHNV, CDR2 YYDKDF (reference sequence). The CDR3 consists of 15 residues. J was trimmed by 8 bases and V by 5 bases; bases with no gene match: 10. The CDR3: CATSGPQGAREKLFF. Written as DNA, the CDR3 is TGTGCCACCAGCGGCCCTCAGGGGGCCCGGGAAAAACTGTTTTTT.

The rearrangement uses TRBV27 and TRBJ1-1; the match to TRBD1 covers 8 bases. Germline lookup yields CDR1 MNHEY and CDR2 SMNVEV (reference sequence). Trimming took 4 bases from V and 0 from J; bases not matched to a gene: 7. The CDR3 sequence is 16 residues long. The CDR3 DNA is TGTGCCAGCAGTTCGACCCAGACAGGGGTGAACACTGAAGCTTTCTTT. Encoded protein: CASSSTQTGVNTEAFF.

In its sample, this clone was seen a few times. The J gene is TRBJ2-6, the V gene TRBV7-9, with 9 positions matching TRBD1. The CDR3 loop spans 17 amino acids. Germline V gene lookup returns CDR1 SEHNR and CDR2 FQNEAQ (reference sequence). V shed 4 bases, J shed 0 bases, and the junction held 4 bases outside the gene matches. The CDR3 bases are TGTGCCAGCAGCTCTGACAGGGGGAGCTCTGGGGCCAACGTCCTGACTTTC. This gives the protein CASSSDRGSSGANVLTF.

The chain is built from TRBV5-1 and TRBJ2-1, with 9 bases aligning to TRBD1. From germline, CDR1 is SGHRS and CDR2 YFSETQ. The J segment lost 6 bases and the V segment lost 0 bases, leaving 4 bases of the junction unmatched. The length of the CDR3 is 15 residues. The CDR3 sequence: CASSLGDRARNEQFF. Written as DNA, the CDR3 is TGCGCCAGCAGCTTGGGGGACAGGGCACGCAATGAGCAGTTCTTC.

The chain carries TRBV5-1 and TRBJ2-2; possible D gene TRBD2, 5 bases. Trimming removed 3 bases from V and 6 bases from J, with 12 bases in between. The CDR3 has 14 residues. Germline V CDR1 and CDR2: SGHRS, YFSETQ. CDR3 residues: CASSYPGRPGELFF. DNA of the CDR3: TGCGCCAGCAGCTACCCGGGGAGACCCGGGGAGCTGTTTTTT.

This chain links TRBV5-1 with TRBJ2-1; 10 bases match TRBD2. V was clipped by 5 bases and J by 0 bases; unmatched bases: 5. Germline V gene data show CDR1 as SGHRS and CDR2 as YFSETQ. The CDR3 consists of 16 residues. For the CDR3, the DNA is TGCGCCAGCAGTCTTAGCGGGGGGAGCTCCTACAATGAGCAGTTCTTC. This codes for CASSLSGGSSYNEQFF.

The CDR3 nucleotides are TGCGCCAGCAGCCAAGGACAGGTTTTCAACGAGCAGTACTTC. This gives the protein CASSQGQVFNEQYF. The J gene is TRBJ2-7, the V gene TRBV4-1; the D gene is possibly TRBD1 (6 bases). Germline CDR1 and CDR2: MGHRA and YSYEKL. This CDR3 region has 14 residues. V was cut by 1 base and J by 5 bases, with 12 bases left in between.

J is TRBJ1-4 and V is TRBV5-1, with 12 bases fitting TRBD1. Trimming cost V 4 bases and J 8 bases; bases outside gene matches: 3. Germline assignment: CDR1 SGHRS and CDR2 YFSETQ. The CDR3 runs 14 residues. Here the CDR3 DNA reads TGCGCCAGCAGCCCGGGACAGGGGGCGGAAAAACTGTTTTTT. This gives the protein CASSPGQGAEKLFF.

The V gene is TRBV19, the J gene TRBJ2-2, with 10 bases matching TRBD2. J was trimmed by 6 bases and V by 1 base; bases with no gene match: 5. This CDR3 contains 16 residues. The germline CDR1 and CDR2 sequences are LNHDA and SQIVND (reference sequence). DNA for the CDR3: TGTGCCAGTAGTATAGCGAGCGGGGGGGGACCCGGGGAGCTGTTTTTT. This translates into CASSIASGGGPGELFF. Using reference TRBV19 and TRBJ2-2 for the parts outside the CDR3, the full variable domain is DGGITQSPKYLFRKEGQNVTLSCEQNLNHDAMYWYRQDPGQGLRLIYYSQIVNDFQKGDIAEGYSVSREKKESFPLTVTSAQKNPTAFYLCASSIASGGGPGELFFGEGSRLTVL.

This chain uses TRBV15 with TRBJ1-2, with 10 nucleotides matching TRBD1. CDR3 size: 13 residues. With 1 base clipped from V and 10 bases from J, the junction kept 3 bases outside the gene matches. Germline loops: CDR1 LNHNV, CDR2 YYDKDF (reference sequence). Written as DNA, the CDR3 is TGTGCCACCAGCAGAGGGGACAGGGGAGCCTACACCTTC. Its translation is CATSRGDRGAYTF.

The sample holds a few counts of this clone. The DNA for the CDR3 is TGTGCCAGCAGTGAACAGCCCCGGGGCACCGGGGAGCTGTTTTTT. Its translation is CASSEQPRGTGELFF. The V call is TRBV2, the J call TRBJ2-2; D might be TRBD2 (5 bases). The CDR3 sequence is 15 residues long. CDR1 and CDR2 (germline): SNHLY, FYNNEI. The V gene lost 2 bases and the J gene lost 4 bases, with 11 bases spanning the gap.

The rearrangement links TRBV7-2 to TRBJ2-7; 11 nucleotides align to TRBD1. The CDR3 is made up of 13 amino acids. The V gene's germline CDR1 is SGHTA and CDR2 FQGNSA. The trim removed 8 bases at V and 3 bases at J, leaving 3 bases unmatched. CDR3 sequence reads: CASGGTGGYEQYF. CDR3 nucleotides: TGTGCCAGCGGGGGGACAGGGGGCTACGAGCAGTACTTC.

The chain recombines TRBV28 with TRBJ2-3; 7 positions agree with TRBD1. The CDR3 extends over 18 amino acids. Looked up from germline, CDR1 is MDHEN and CDR2 is SYDVKM. Losses at the gene ends were 3 bases for V and 6 bases for J; bases not matched to a gene: 18. For the CDR3, the DNA is TGTGCCAGCAGTTTCGCTGGGTGGCAGGGGGTTATCGAGGATACGCAGTATTTT. Its translation is CASSFAGWQGVIEDTQYF. Combining the CDR3 with reference TRBV28 and TRBJ2-3 gives the whole variable domain DVKVTQSSRYLVKRTGEKVFLECVQDMDHENMFWYRQDPGLGLRLIYFSYDVKMKEKGDIPEGYSVSREKKERFSLILESASTNQTSMYLCASSFAGWQGVIEDTQYFGPGTRLTVL.

The CDR3 spells CAISVGVVGNTEAFF. CDR3 sequence (DNA): TGTGCCATCAGTGTAGGGGTGGTGGGGAACACTGAAGCTTTCTTT. J is TRBJ1-1 and V is TRBV10-3; tentative D call: TRBD1 (5 bases). The V and J ends lost 4 bases and 1 base respectively, with 13 bases between them. Germline lookup yields CDR1 ENHRY and CDR2 SYGVKD. This CDR3 region has 15 residues.

The chain employs TRBV5-1 and TRBJ2-7, with D possibly TRBD2 on 6 matching bases. Germline V gene lookup returns CDR1 SGHRS and CDR2 YFSETQ. V shed 0 bases and J shed 3 bases, with 16 bases lying between them. CDR3 length equals 16 residues. This chain's CDR3 is CASSLATGTVFYEQYF. The CDR3 nucleotides read TGCGCCAGCAGCTTGGCAACCGGGACTGTTTTCTACGAGCAGTACTTC.

The CDR3 DNA sequence: TGTGCCAGTATCGACAGGGGACGGGAAAAACTGTTTTTT. Its translation is CASIDRGREKLFF. The V gene is TRBV19, the J gene TRBJ1-4, with TRBD1 matching 8 bases. The length of the CDR3 is 13 residues. The junction had 6 bases not matched to a gene; V was cut back by 7 bases and J by 8 bases. Germline CDR1 is LNHDA and CDR2 is SQIVND (reference sequence).

The rearrangement joins TRBV11-2 to TRBJ2-7; maybe TRBD2 (5 bases). Germline V gene lookup returns CDR1 SGHAT and CDR2 FQNNGV. The CDR3 consists of 15 residues. Trimming removed 2 bases at V and 0 bases at J, with 11 bases between. CDR3 sequence: CASSLRLGSSYEQYF. CDR3 nucleotide sequence: TGTGCCAGCAGCTTAAGACTGGGGAGCTCCTACGAGCAGTACTTC.

This clone has a single count. V usage is TRBV9 and J usage is TRBJ2-7; D is ambiguous. CDR3 size: 17 residues. The germline CDR1 and CDR2 sequences are SGDLS and YYNGEE. Trimming stripped 0 bases from V and 0 bases from J, with 16 bases between. The CDR3 protein is CASSVESLTTSSYEQYF. The DNA of the CDR3 is TGTGCCAGCAGCGTAGAATCCCTAACTACGAGCTCCTACGAGCAGTACTTC.

This chain links TRBV18 with TRBJ2-3; D may be TRBD1 (6 bases). The CDR3 length is 15 residues. V was pared by 4 bases and J by 2 bases, with 13 bases between. CDR1 and CDR2 from the germline V gene are KGHSH and LQKENI. CDR3 sequence: CASSQQGVSTDTQYF. The DNA for the CDR3 is TGTGCCAGCTCACAACAGGGAGTTTCCACAGATACGCAGTATTTT.

The V and J genes are TRBV6-5 and TRBJ2-7; D gene uncertain. The CDR3 length is 14 residues. V was pared by 4 bases and J by 7 bases, with 17 bases between. Germline assignment: CDR1 MNHEY and CDR2 SVGAGI. CDR3 nucleotides: TGTGCCAGCAGTTCCGACTCCCTTGTTGGGGAGCAGTACTTC. It encodes CASSSDSLVGEQYF.

This clone was seen just once. This chain joins TRBV30 and TRBJ1-5; no reliable D call. CDR1 is GTSNPN and CDR2 is SVGIG in the germline V gene (reference sequence). The V and J ends lost 1 base and 5 bases respectively, with 21 bases between them. The CDR3 length is 17 residues. The CDR3 DNA follows: TGTGCCTGGAGTGCGGAGGGAGGGAGAGGGAAGGATCAGCCCCAGCATTTT. It yields the protein CAWSAEGGRGKDQPQHF.

V is TRBV7-2 and J is TRBJ2-3; TRBD1 might be the D (6 bases). Germline CDR1 SGHTA, CDR2 FQGNSA. V dropped 2 bases and J dropped 3 bases, with 15 bases sitting between them. CDR3 size: 16 residues. The CDR3 region has the DNA TGTGCCAGCAGCTTAAGACAGGTCGGTGGGACAGATACGCAGTATTTT. Encoded protein: CASSLRQVGGTDTQYF.

This clone was seen only a few times. The chain carries TRBV7-8 and TRBJ2-4, with TRBD1 matching over 8 bases. The trim removed 4 bases at V and 9 bases at J, leaving 8 bases unmatched. There are 14 residues in the CDR3. Germline V gene sequence: CDR1 SGHVS, CDR2 FQNEAQ. CDR3 loop: CASSSGQGEGIQYF. CDR3 bases: TGTGCCAGCAGCTCCGGACAGGGAGAAGGCATTCAGTACTTC.

This clone was observed a few times. This chain joins TRBV7-9 and TRBJ2-3; D possibly corresponds to TRBD1 (5 bases). The V gene's germline CDR1 is SEHNR and CDR2 FQNEAQ (reference sequence). CDR3 length equals 16 residues. V dropped 2 bases and J dropped 0 bases, with 12 bases sitting between them. The CDR3 DNA is TGTGCCAGCAGCTTAAACCCAGGGCTAAGCACAGATACGCAGTATTTT. It is translated as CASSLNPGLSTDTQYF.